Listed below are T cell receptor beta chains from one sample, sequenced in a study of CD8 T cells in ankylosing spondylitis. From the 5' RACE reads, TCRdb called clonotypes with MiXCR, one entry per CDR3 protein. This sample has 250,000 to 350,000 distinct CDR3 sequences, with 8% found just once. Sequencing input: blood, either unsorted or a sorted T cell fraction (not recorded which). Receptor source: a male donor with ankylosing spondylitis. Each CDR3 is given with its conserved first and last residue. D genes are given only for firm matches. Not every row has a clone size; where given, it reads once, few, many or a size class.

d_call clone_size j_call v_call cdr3_aa cdr3_nt
- few TRBJ2-7 TRBV4-1 CASSLLGPLGEQYF TGCGCCAGCAGCCTTCTGGGACCTCTGGGCGAGCAGTACTTC
TRBD2 - TRBJ2-2 TRBV10-3 CAISDPGLAGENGELFF TGTGCCATCAGTGACCCGGGACTAGCGGGAGAGAACGGGGAGCTGTTTTTT
TRBD2 - TRBJ2-1 TRBV20-1 CSGDGMKGGRVVNEQFF TGCAGTGGGGATGGGATGAAGGGCGGGAGGGTCGTTAATGAGCAGTTCTTC
- few TRBJ2-7 TRBV20-1 CSARELGTYEQYF TGCAGTGCTAGGGAGTTGGGGACCTACGAGCAGTACTTC
- few TRBJ2-7 TRBV2 CASSDLTGDNEQYF TGTGCCAGCAGTGACCTAACCGGGGACAACGAGCAGTACTTC
TRBD2 few TRBJ2-7 TRBV27 CASRGLAGGSVGLYF TGTGCCAGCAGGGGACTAGCGGGAGGTAGTGTAGGTCTGTACTTC
TRBD1 few TRBJ2-5 TRBV7-9 CASSSRRTGGETQYF TGTGCCAGCAGCTCAAGACGTACAGGGGGCGAGACCCAGTACTTC
- - TRBJ1-1 TRBV7-3 CASSHGLASQGAFF TGTGCCAGCAGCCATGGACTCGCCTCCCAAGGGGCTTTCTTT
- many TRBJ2-3 TRBV20-1 CSLIPGFRSTDTQYF TGCAGCTTAATTCCGGGATTTAGGAGCACAGATACGCAGTATTTT
TRBD1 many TRBJ2-7 TRBV7-8 CASSLGAQGAYEQYF TGTGCCAGCAGCTTAGGGGCGCAGGGGGCCTACGAGCAGTACTTC
- - TRBJ2-7 TRBV20-1 CCATQPRDQLRYEQYF TGCTGTGCTACACAACCCCGGGACCAACTCAGGTACGAGCAGTACTTC
- - TRBJ2-7 TRBV27 CASSKSSFYEQYF TGTGCCAGCAGTAAATCCTCGTTCTACGAGCAGTACTTC
- - TRBJ2-7 TRBV11-3 CASTAGLQGYEQYF TGTGCCAGCACCGCGGGACTCCAAGGGTACGAGCAGTACTTC
TRBD2 few TRBJ2-1 TRBV6-1 CASSEGWTSVYNEQFF TGTGCCAGCAGTGAGGGCTGGACTAGCGTCTACAATGAGCAGTTCTTC
- few TRBJ2-7 TRBV4-2 CASSQEDPGQSYEQYF TGTGCCAGCAGCCAAGAAGACCCGGGACAATCCTACGAGCAGTACTTC
TRBD2 many TRBJ2-3 TRBV20-1 CSASFSGSTDTQYF TGCAGTGCTAGCTTTAGCGGGAGTACAGATACGCAGTATTTT
- - TRBJ2-1 TRBV20-1 CSARRGGTHDIRNEQFF TGCAGTGCTAGACGGGGTGGGACCCACGATATACGGAATGAGCAGTTCTTC
- - TRBJ2-6 TRBV10-3 CAISESPGRTTSGANVLTF TGTGCCATCAGTGAGTCTCCGGGACGGACAACCTCTGGGGCCAACGTCCTGACTTTC
TRBD2 few TRBJ2-3 TRBV20-1 CSAPVSGRPTDTQYF TGCAGTGCTCCTGTTAGCGGGAGGCCCACAGATACGCAGTATTTT
- few TRBJ2-7 TRBV3-1 CASSQVATTDEQYF TGTGCCAGCAGCCAAGTAGCAACCACGGACGAGCAGTACTTC
- few TRBJ2-1 TRBV4-1 CASSRPRNNEQFF TGCGCCAGCAGCCGTCCTAGGAACAATGAGCAGTTCTTC
TRBD2 many TRBJ2-5 TRBV28 CASSTGLEEMRQETQYF TGTGCCAGCAGTACGGGACTAGAGGAGATGAGACAAGAGACCCAGTACTTC
TRBD1 - TRBJ1-5 TRBV20-1 CSARDSRAGGEQPQHF TGCAGTGCTAGAGATAGTAGGGCAGGGGGAGAACAGCCCCAGCATTTT
- many TRBJ1-1 TRBV12-5 CASGFVKVSEAFF TGTGCTAGTGGTTTCGTCAAGGTTAGTGAAGCTTTCTTT
TRBD2 - TRBJ2-3 TRBV20-1 CSAGIASGTSDTQYF TGCAGTGCGGGGATTGCTAGCGGAACCTCAGATACGCAGTATTTT
- - TRBJ2-6 TRBV29-1 CSAGETGANVLTF TGCAGCGCGGGGGAGACTGGGGCCAACGTCCTGACTTTC
- few TRBJ1-1 TRBV20-1 CTTHEMNTEAFF TGCACTACCCACGAGATGAACACTGAAGCTTTCTTT
- - TRBJ2-7 TRBV25-1 CASSWGGLDYEQYF TGTGCCAGCAGTTGGGGGGGCCTCGACTACGAGCAGTACTTC
- many TRBJ2-1 TRBV28 CASSPALSSYNEQFF TGTGCCAGCAGTCCCGCACTGAGCTCCTACAATGAGCAGTTCTTC
- - TRBJ2-2 TRBV12-3/TRBV12-4 CASTEDRFSTGELFF TGTGCCAGCACTGAGGACAGATTCAGCACCGGGGAGCTGTTTTTT
TRBD1 - TRBJ2-5 TRBV11-2 CASRSTGAQYF TGTGCCAGCAGAAGCACAGGGGCCCAGTACTTC
- few TRBJ1-5 TRBV20-1 CSASSLQPYSNQPQHF TGCAGTGCTAGTTCGCTGCAACCTTATAGCAATCAGCCCCAGCATTTT
- few TRBJ2-1 TRBV7-9 CASSLLASPGEQFF TGTGCCAGCAGCTTGCTAGCTTCCCCCGGTGAGCAGTTCTTC
TRBD1 few TRBJ1-1 TRBV11-1 CASSLVLMDRATEAFF TGTGCCAGCAGCTTAGTCCTGATGGACAGGGCCACTGAAGCTTTCTTT
- few TRBJ2-5 TRBV27 CASRPRALKETQYF TGTGCCAGCAGGCCCAGGGCCTTAAAAGAGACCCAGTACTTC
- - TRBJ1-4 TRBV28 CASSFDIPTNEKLFF TGTGCCAGCAGTTTCGACATCCCAACTAATGAAAAACTGTTTTTT
TRBD1 - TRBJ2-1 TRBV19 CASSRGWQGEQFF TGTGCCAGTAGCAGGGGGTGGCAGGGGGAGCAGTTCTTC